The next 14 T cell receptor beta chains were all read from a single sample in a study of T cells expressing NK-cell markers. Following a re-call of the 5' RACE reads, TCRdb has one entry per CDR3 protein and lacks DNA. In all, the sample yields roughly 120,000 distinct CDR3 sequences. The specimen was blood T cells: a sorted CD56 or NKG2C T cell subset, CD4+ or CD8+ T cells, or bulk PBMC T cells (not recorded which). The receptors shown here come from a woman aged 18-70 years in good health.

The chain recombines TRBV20-1 with TRBJ2-3; TCRdb calls TRBD2, which cannot be checked without DNA. The CDR3 contains 15 residues. Germline CDR1 and CDR2: DFQATT and SNEGSKA (reference sequence). The CDR3 region is CSARGTSGSLDTQYF.

This chain links TRBV4-2 with TRBJ2-7; TCRdb picks TRBD1, but there is no DNA to check that call. Looked up from germline, CDR1 is LGHNA and CDR2 is YNFKEQ. The CDR3 contains 15 residues. CDR3 residues: CASSQTTDRAYEQYF.

V and J are TRBV7-2 and TRBJ2-7. Germline V gives CDR1 SGHTA, CDR2 FQGNSA. The CDR3 is made up of 12 amino acids. CDR3 loop: CASSDESYEQYF.

The CDR3: CASSLGVAGAGSYNEQFF. The genes are TRBV11-2 and TRBJ2-1; the TCRdb call, TRBD2, lacks DNA for checking. CDR1 is SGHAT and CDR2 is FQNNGV in the germline V gene. CDR3 size: 18 residues.

The rearrangement links TRBV27 to TRBJ2-7; TCRdb picks TRBD2, but there is no DNA to check that call. Germline CDR1 MNHEY, CDR2 SMNVEV (reference sequence). The CDR3 consists of 15 residues. The CDR3: CASSSTSVFDYEQYF.

The chain combines TRBV27 with TRBJ2-7. CDR3 length: 13 residues. Germline V gene data show CDR1 as MNHEY and CDR2 as SMNVEV (reference sequence). The CDR3 reads CASSLTPSYEQYF.

The J gene is TRBJ1-4, the V gene TRBV19. CDR1 is LNHDA, CDR2 SQIVND, per germline (reference sequence). The CDR3 totals 16 residues. CDR3 protein: CASSIVPGTANEKLFF. Full variable domain (missing parts from reference TRBV19 and TRBJ1-4): DGGITQSPKYLFRKEGQNVTLSCEQNLNHDAMYWYRQDPGQGLRLIYYSQIVNDFQKGDIAEGYSVSREKKESFPLTVTSAQKNPTAFYLCASSIVPGTANEKLFFGSGTQLSVL.

CDR3 amino acids: CASSPRQEETQYF. The chain combines TRBV18 with TRBJ2-5. The length of the CDR3 is 13 residues. CDR1 and CDR2 (germline): KGHSH, LQKENI.

The rearrangement uses TRBV27 and TRBJ2-7; TCRdb picks TRBD1, but there is no DNA to check that call. Germline lookup yields CDR1 MNHEY and CDR2 SMNVEV (reference sequence). The CDR3 is made up of 13 amino acids. The CDR3 sequence is CASSLTGSNEQYF.

The V call is TRBV27, the J call TRBJ2-7. The CDR3 is 14 residues long. The germline V gene encodes CDR1 MNHEY and CDR2 SMNVEV (reference sequence). CDR3 loop: CASSLVGGYYEQYF.

This chain links TRBV27 with TRBJ1-1; absent DNA, TCRdb's TRBD1 call cannot be checked. The germline gives CDR1 MNHEY, CDR2 SMNVEV (reference sequence). CDR3 size: 15 residues. The chain's CDR3 is CASSRALGVNTEAFF.

V usage is TRBV27 and J usage is TRBJ1-5; TCRdb reports TRBD1, a call that lacks DNA to check it against. The CDR3 contains 13 residues. The germline V gene encodes CDR1 MNHEY and CDR2 SMNVEV (reference sequence). The CDR3: CASGQPFGQPQHF.

This CDR3 reads CASSFPTDRGELFF. V gene TRBV4-1 combines with J gene TRBJ2-2; the D call from TCRdb, TRBD2, cannot be confirmed without DNA. Germline lookup yields CDR1 MGHRA and CDR2 YSYEKL. The CDR3 runs to 14 residues.

CDR3 region: CASSRRAGNTGELFF. V usage is TRBV12-3 or TRBV12-4 and J usage is TRBJ2-2; as DNA is missing, the TRBD2 call by TCRdb cannot be tested. CDR3 length equals 15 residues.